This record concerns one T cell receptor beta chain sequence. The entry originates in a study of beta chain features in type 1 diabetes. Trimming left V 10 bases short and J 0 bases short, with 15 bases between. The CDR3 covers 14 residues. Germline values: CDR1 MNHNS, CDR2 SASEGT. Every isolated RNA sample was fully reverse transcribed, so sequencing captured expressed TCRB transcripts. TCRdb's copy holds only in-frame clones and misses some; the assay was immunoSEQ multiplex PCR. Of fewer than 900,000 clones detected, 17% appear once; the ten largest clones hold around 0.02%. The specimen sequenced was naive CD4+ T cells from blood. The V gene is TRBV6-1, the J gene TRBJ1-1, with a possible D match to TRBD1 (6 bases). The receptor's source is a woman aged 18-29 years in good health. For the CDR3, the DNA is TGTGCCACCGCACAGGGTCAGGTGAACACTGAAGCTTTCTTT. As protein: CATAQGQVNTEAFF.